This T cell receptor beta chain was observed in a study of blood T cell repertoires in COVID-19. On the study more broadly: COVID-19 samples, acute and convalescent, were from the United States, Italy and Spain. Sample material is recorded as cDNA or gDNA derived from T cells, B-cell-depleted T cells, or PBMCs.

The germline CDR1 and CDR2 sequences are SNHLY and FYNNEI. The CDR3 runs to 17 residues. Trimming at V came to 7 bases and at J to 0 bases, leaving 10 bases not matched to a gene. The authors' processing: Counts of nucleated cells, estimated from reference gene primer amplification, were obtained. The table came from immunoSEQ multiplex PCR; TCRdb's copy has only in-frame clones and leaves some out. The V and J calls and clone size were taken over from that table, and D and trimming were inferred from the DNA. Among about 290,000 clones listed, around 81% were seen once. The receptor comes from a woman aged 50 to 65 with active or convalescent COVID-19. The chain carries TRBV2 and TRBJ2-2; 8 nucleotides line up with TRBD2. The sequenced sample consisted of peripheral blood. The CDR3: CASTPRTSGANTGELFF. In DNA, the CDR3 is TGTGCCAGCACTCCCCGAACTAGCGGAGCGAACACCGGGGAGCTGTTTTTT. The complete variable domain, with remaining parts taken from reference TRBV2 and TRBJ2-2, reads EPEVTQTPSHQVTQMGQEVILRCVPISNHLYFYWYRQILGQKVEFLVSFYNNEISEKSEIFDDQFSVERPDGSNFTLKIRSTKLEDSAMYFCASTPRTSGANTGELFFGEGSRLTVL.